This paragraph covers one TCR beta chain sequence. The data were taken from a study of lymphopenia after photon versus proton radiotherapy. CDR3 size: 14 residues. Per germline, CDR1 MNHEY and CDR2 SVGAGI. Trimming took off 0 bases at V and 3 bases at J, with 3 bases between the two ends. Assay: immunoSEQ multiplex PCR; the TCRdb copy retains only in-frame clones and omits some. The sample has 150,000 or so clones; roughly nine tenths are singletons. This TCR was recovered from a man aged 50-60 years with gastric cancer. The chain recombines TRBV6-5 with TRBJ2-6, with D hard to call. Source: peripheral blood, taken from a patient treated with photon-based radiotherapy. Here the CDR3 reads CASSYSSGANVLTF. In DNA form, the CDR3 reads TGTGCCAGCAGTTACTCGAGTGGGGCCAACGTCCTGACTTTC.